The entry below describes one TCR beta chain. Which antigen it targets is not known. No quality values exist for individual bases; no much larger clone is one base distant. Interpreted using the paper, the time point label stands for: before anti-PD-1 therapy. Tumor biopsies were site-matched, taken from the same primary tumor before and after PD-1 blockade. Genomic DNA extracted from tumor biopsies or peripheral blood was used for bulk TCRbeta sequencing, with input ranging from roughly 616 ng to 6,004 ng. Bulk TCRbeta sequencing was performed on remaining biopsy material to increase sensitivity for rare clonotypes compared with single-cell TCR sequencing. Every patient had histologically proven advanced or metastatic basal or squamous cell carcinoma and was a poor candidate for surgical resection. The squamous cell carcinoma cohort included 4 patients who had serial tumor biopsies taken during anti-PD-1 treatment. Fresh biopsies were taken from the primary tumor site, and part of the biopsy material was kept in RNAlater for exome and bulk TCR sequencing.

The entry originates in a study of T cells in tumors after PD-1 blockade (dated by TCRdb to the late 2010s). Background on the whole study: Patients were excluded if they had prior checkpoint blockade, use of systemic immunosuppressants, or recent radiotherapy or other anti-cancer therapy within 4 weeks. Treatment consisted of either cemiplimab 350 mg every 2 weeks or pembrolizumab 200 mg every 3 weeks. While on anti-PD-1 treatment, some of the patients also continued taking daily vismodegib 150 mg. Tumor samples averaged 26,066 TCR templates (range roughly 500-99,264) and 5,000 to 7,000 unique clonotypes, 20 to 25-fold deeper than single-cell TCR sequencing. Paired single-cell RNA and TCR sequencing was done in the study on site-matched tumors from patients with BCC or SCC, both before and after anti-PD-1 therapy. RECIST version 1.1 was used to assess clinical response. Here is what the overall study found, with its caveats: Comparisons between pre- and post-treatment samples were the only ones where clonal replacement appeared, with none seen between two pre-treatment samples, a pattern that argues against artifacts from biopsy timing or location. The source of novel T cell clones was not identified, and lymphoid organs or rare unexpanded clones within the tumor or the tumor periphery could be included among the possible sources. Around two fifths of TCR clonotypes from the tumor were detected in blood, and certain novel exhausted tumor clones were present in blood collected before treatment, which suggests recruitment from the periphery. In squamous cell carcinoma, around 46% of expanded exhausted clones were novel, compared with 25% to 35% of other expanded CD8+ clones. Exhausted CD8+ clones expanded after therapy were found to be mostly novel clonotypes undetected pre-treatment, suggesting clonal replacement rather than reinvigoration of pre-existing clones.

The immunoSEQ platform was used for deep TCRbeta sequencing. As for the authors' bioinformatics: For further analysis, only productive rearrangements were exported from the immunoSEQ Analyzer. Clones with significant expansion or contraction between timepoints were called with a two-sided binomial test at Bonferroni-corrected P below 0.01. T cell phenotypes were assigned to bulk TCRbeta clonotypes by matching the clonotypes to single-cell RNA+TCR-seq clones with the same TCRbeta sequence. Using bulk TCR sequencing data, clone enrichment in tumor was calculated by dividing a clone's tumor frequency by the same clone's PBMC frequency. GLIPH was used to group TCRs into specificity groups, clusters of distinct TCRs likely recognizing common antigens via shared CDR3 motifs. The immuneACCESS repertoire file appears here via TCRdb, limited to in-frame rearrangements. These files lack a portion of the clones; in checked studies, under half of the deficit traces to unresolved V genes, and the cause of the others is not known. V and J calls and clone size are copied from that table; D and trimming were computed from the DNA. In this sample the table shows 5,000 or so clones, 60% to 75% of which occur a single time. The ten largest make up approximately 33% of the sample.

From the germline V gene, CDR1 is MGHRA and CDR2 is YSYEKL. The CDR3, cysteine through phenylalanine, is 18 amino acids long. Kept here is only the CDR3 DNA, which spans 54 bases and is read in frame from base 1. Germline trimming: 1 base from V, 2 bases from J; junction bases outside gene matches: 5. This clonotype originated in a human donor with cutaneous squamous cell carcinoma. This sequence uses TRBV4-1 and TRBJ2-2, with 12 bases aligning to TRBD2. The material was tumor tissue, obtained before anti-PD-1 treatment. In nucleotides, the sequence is TGCGCCAGCAGCCAAGCCCGGACTAGCGGGGTAAACACCGGGGAGCTGTTTTTT. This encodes CASSQARTSGVNTGELFF.